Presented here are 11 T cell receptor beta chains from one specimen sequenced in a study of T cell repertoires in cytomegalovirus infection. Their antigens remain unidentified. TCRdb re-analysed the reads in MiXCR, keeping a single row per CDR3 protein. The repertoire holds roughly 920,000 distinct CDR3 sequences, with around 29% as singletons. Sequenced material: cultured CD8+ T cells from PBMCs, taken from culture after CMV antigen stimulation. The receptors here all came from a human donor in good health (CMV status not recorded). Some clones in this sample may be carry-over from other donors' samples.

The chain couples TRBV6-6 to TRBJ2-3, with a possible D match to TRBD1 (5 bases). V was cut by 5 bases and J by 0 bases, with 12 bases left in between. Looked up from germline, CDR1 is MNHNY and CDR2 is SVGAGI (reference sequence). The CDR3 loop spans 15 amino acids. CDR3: CASSPDRTSTDTQYF. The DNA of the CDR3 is TGTGCCAGCAGTCCCGACAGAACTAGCACAGATACGCAGTATTTT.

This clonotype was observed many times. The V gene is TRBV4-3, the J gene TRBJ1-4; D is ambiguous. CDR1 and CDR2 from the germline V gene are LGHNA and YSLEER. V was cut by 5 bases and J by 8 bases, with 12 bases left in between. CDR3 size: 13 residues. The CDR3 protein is CASSWLLEEKLFF. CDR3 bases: TGCGCCAGCAGCTGGCTATTGGAAGAAAAACTGTTTTTT.

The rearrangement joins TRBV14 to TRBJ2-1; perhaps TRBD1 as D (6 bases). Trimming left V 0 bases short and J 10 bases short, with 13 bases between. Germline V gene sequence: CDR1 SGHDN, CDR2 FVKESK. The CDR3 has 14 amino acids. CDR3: CASSQDQGTPEQFF. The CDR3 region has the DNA TGTGCCAGCAGCCAAGACCAGGGGACCCCCGAGCAGTTCTTC.

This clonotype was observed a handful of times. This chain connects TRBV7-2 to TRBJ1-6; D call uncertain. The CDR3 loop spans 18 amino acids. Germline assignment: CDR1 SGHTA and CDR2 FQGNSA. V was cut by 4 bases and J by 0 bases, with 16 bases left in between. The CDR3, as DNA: TGTGCCAGCAGCTACTGGACTCCTAGGAGCTCCTATAATTCACCCCTCCACTTT. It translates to CASSYWTPRSSYNSPLHF.

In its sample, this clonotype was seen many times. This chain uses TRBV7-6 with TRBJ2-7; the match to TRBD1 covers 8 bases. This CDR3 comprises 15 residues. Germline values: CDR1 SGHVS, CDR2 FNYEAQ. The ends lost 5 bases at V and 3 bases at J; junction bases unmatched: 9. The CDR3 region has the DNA TGTGCCAGCAGCCCACCGGGACAGGAAAACTACGAGCAGTACTTC. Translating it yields CASSPPGQENYEQYF.

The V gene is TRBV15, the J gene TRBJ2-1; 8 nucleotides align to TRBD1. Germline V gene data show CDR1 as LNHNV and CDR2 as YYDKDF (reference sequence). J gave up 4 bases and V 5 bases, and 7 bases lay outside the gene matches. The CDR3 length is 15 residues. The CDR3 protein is CATSARDRRYNEQFF. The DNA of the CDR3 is TGTGCCACCAGCGCCCGGGACAGGAGATACAATGAGCAGTTCTTC.

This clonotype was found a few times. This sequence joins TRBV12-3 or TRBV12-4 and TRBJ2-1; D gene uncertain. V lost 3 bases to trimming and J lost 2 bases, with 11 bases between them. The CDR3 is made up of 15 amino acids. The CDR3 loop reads CASSLVSAAYNEQFF. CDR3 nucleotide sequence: TGTGCCAGCAGTTTGGTCTCCGCGGCCTACAATGAGCAGTTCTTC.

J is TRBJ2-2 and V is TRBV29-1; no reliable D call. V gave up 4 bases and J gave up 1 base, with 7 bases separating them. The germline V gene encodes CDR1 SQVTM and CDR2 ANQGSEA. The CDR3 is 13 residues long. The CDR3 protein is CSVVQVNTGELFF. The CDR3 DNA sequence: TGCAGCGTTGTTCAGGTGAACACCGGGGAGCTGTTTTTT.

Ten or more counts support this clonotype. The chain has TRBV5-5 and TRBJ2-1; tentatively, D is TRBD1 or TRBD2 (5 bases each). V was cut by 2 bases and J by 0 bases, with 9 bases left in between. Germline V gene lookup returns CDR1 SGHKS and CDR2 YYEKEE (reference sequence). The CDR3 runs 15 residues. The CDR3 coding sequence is TGTGCCAGCAGCTTAGAGGGGAGCTCCTACAATGAGCAGTTCTTC. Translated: CASSLEGSSYNEQFF.

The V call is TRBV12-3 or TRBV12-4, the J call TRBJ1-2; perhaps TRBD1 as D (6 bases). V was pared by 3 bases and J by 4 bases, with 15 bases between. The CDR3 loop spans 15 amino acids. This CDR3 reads CASSFLLDSFYGYTF. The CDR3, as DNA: TGTGCCAGCAGTTTTCTCCTGGACAGCTTCTATGGCTACACCTTC.

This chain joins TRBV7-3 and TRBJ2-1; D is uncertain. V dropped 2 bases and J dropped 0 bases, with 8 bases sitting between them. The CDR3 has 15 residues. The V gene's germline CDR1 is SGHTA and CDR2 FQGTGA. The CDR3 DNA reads TGTGCCAGCAGCTTATCGGGTAACTCCTACAATGAGCAGTTCTTC. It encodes CASSLSGNSYNEQFF.